This T cell receptor (beta chain) came from a study of blood T cells in healthy people across ages. This clonotype was observed a few times. The antigen remains undetermined. This clone may be a read error of a much larger clone one base away. Using a J-beta primer mix together with a sample-barcoded 5' primer, a second PCR was run for about 6 to 11 cycles. Each CDR3 protein gets one entry after TCRdb re-called the 5' RACE reads with MiXCR. The sample consists of approximately 800,000 distinct CDR3 sequences, 25% of them appearing once. Regarding the study as a whole: No one knew whether donors had CMV, which possibly confounded expanded clonotype changes.

CDR1 is SGDLS, CDR2 YYNGEE, per germline. The CDR3 contains 13 residues. V dropped 7 bases and J dropped 0 bases, with 5 bases sitting between them. Total RNA was isolated from each sample in quantities of at least 6 micrograms. This sample also belongs to another study, concerning T cells of mothers and their children.

The sample taken for sequencing was blood. This TCR was recovered from a boy younger than 18 in good health. This chain connects TRBV9 to TRBJ2-6; D unclear. The CDR3 reads CASQDSGANVLTF. CDR3 nucleotides: TGTGCCAGCCAGGACTCTGGGGCCAACGTCCTGACTTTC.